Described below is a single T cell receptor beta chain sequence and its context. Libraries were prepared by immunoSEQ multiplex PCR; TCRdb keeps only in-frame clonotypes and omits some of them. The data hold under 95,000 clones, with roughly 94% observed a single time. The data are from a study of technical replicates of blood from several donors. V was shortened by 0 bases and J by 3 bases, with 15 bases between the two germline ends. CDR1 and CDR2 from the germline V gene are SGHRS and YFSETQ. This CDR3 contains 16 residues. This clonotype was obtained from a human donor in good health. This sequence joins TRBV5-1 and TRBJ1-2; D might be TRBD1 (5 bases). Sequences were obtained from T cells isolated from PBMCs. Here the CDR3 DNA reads TGCGCCAGCAGCTTGGACCGGGAAGGAGGGGACTATGGCTACACCTTC. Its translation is CASSLDREGGDYGYTF.